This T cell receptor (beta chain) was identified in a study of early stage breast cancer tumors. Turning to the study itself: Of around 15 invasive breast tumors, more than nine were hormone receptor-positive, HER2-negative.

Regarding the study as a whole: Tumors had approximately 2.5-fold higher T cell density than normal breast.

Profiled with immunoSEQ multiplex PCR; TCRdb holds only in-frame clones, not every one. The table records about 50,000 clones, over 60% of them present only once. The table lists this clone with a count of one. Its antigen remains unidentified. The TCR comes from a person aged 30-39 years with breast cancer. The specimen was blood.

CDR3 sequence (DNA): TGCAGCGTTGCACAAAGGACAGCGAACACCGGGGAGCTGTTTTTT. Its translation is CSVAQRTANTGELFF. This chain connects TRBV29-1 to TRBJ2-2, with D possibly matching TRBD1 (6 bases). Between the trimmed V and J ends, which lost 4 bases and 0 bases, there was a span of 12 bases. CDR3 size: 15 residues. Germline assignment: CDR1 SQVTM and CDR2 ANQGSEA.